The source of this T cell receptor (beta chain) is a study of blood T cell repertoires in COVID-19. For the study at large: The origin of the acute and convalescent COVID-19 samples was the United States, Italy and Spain. T cells, B-cell-depleted T cells, or PBMCs provided the cDNA or gDNA that served as material.

Original handling: Estimation of nucleated cell counts was performed using reference gene primer amplification. Sequencing used immunoSEQ multiplex PCR; TCRdb keeps in-frame clones, though not all of them. The D gene and trimming were derived from the DNA, and the V and J assignments and clone size from that table. The data contain hundreds of thousands of clones, about 85% of them singletons. V lost 1 base and J lost 3, with 7 bases in between. This CDR3 comprises 13 residues. Germline V gene lookup returns CDR1 SSHAT and CDR2 FNYEAQ (reference sequence). The material sequenced was peripheral blood. V and J are TRBV7-7 and TRBJ2-7; D is ambiguous. This clonotype originated in a human donor in a cohort sampled during active COVID-19. The CDR3 DNA follows: TGTGCCAGCAGCTTAGGCACTCGCTACGAGCAGTACTTC. Translating it yields CASSLGTRYEQYF. Drawing the rest from reference TRBV7-7 and TRBJ2-7, the complete variable domain is GAGVSQSPRYKVTKRGQDVTLRCDPISSHATLYWYQQALGQGPEFLTYFNYEAQPDKSGLPSDRFSAERPEGSISTLTIQRTEQRDSAMYRCASSLGTRYEQYFGPGTRLTVT.